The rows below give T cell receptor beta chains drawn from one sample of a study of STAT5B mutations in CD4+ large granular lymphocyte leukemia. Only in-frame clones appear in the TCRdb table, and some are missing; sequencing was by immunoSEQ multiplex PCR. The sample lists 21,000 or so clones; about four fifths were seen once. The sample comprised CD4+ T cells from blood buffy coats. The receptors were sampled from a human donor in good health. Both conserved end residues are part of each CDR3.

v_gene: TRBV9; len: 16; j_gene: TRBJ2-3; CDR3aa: CASSEGQGASTDTQYF
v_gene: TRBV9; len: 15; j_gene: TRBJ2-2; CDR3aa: CASSVGRVGTGELFF
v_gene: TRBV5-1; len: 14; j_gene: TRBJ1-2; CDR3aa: CASSTGASNYGYTF
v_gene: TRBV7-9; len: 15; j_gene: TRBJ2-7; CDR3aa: CASSSGLAGVSEQYF
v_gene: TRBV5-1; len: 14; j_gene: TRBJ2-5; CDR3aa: CASSFGTVQETQYF
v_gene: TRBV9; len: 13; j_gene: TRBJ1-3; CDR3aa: CASSEGFGNTIYF
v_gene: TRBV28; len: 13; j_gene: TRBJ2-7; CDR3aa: CASSPTGPYEQYF
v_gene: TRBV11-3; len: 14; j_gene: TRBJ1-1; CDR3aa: CASSLNTGGERAFF
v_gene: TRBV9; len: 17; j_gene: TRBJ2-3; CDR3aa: CASSAGTSGRISDTQYF
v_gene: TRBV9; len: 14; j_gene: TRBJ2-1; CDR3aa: CASSVAGGSNEQFF
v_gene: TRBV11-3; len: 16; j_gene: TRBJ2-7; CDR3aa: CASSSQTSGRPYEQYF
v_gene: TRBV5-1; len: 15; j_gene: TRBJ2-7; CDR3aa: CASSREGDGAYEQYF
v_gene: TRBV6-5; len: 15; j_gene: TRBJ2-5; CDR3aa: CASSYSTSGSETQYF
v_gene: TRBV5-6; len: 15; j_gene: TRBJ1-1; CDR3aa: CASSSGGTARAEAFF
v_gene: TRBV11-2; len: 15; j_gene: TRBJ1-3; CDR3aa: CASSFGSSSGNTIYF
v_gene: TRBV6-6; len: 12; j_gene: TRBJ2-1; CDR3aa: CASSYISSEQFF
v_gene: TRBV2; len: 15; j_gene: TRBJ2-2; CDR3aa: CASSFDRGHTGELFF
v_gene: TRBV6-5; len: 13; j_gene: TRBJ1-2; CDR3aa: CASSYSGRGGYTF
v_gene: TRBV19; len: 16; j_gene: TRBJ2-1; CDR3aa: CASSMLPGLAGNEQFF
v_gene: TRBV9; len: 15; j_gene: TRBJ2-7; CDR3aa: CASSVGQGVAYEQYF
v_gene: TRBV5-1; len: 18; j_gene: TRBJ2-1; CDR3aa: CASSLEVPTSGAYNEQFF
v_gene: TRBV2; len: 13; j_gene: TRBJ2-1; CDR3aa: CASTRSQDNEQFF
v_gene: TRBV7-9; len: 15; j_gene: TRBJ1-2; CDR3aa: CASSLGDRENYGYTF
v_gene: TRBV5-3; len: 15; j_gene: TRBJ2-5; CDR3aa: CARIPRGSQIETQYF
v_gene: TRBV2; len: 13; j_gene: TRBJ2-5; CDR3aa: CASSGTGRGTQYF
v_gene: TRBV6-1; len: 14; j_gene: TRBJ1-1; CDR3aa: CASTRQGDYVEAFF
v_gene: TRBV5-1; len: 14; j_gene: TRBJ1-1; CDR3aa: CASSLGGSRTEAFF
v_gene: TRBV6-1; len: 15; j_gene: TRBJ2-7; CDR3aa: CASSLLAGGSYEQYF
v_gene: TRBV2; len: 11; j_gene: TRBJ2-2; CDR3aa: CASSVDGELFF
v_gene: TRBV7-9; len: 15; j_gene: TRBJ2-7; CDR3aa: CASSLAVAGGVEQYF
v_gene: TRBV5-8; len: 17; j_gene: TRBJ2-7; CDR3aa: CASSLGRGRGQLYEQYF
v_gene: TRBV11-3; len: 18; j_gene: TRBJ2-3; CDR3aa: CASSLDGAGLASTDTQYF
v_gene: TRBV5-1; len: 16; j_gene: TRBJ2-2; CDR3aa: CASSPRTGGVSGELFF
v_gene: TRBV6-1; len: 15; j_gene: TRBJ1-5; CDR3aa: CASRNQQFSNQPQHF
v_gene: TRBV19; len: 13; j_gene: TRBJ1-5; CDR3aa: CASSIGGNQPQHF
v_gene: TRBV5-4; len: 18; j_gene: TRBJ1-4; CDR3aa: CASSLHRDRGRTNEKLFF
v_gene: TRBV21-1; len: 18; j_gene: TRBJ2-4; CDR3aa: CASSPPGTHKSGKNIQYF
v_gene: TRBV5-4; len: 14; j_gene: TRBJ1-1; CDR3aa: CASSSDVPNTEAFF
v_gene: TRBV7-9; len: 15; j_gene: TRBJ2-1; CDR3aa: CASSPRTGVINEQFF
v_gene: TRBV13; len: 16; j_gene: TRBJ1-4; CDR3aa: CASSWRMTGGSEKLFF
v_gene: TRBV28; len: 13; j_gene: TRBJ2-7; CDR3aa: CASREGGSNEQYF
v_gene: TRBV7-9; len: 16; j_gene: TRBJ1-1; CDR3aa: CASSLRQLGQNTEAFF
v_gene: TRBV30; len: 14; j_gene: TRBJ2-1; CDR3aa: CAWSVGAPYNEQFF
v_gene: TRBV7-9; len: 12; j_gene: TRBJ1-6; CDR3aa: CASQNSLSPLHF
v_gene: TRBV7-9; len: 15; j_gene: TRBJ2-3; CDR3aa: CASSPTGRGTDTQYF
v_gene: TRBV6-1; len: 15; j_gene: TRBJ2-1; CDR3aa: CASRSSWQWDNEQFF
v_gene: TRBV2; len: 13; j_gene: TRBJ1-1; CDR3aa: CASLGDGNTEAFF
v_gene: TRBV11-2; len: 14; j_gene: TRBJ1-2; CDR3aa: CASSDFQGAVGYTF
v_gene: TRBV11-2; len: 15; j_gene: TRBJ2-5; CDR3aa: CASSSIAGRQETQYF
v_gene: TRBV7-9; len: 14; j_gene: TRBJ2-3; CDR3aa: CASSSPPLADTQYF
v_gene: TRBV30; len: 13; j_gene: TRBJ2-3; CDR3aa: CAWSAGTSIAQYF
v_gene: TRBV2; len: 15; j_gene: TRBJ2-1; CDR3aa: CASQRGTRTYNEQFF
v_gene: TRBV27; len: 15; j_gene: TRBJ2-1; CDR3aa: CASSPGWSSYNEQFF
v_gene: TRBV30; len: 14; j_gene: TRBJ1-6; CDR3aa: CAWSMGQDNSPLHF
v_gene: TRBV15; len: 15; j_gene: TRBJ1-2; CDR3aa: CATSRERDRGYGYTF
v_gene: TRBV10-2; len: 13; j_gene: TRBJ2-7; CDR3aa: CASSEGTVYEQYF
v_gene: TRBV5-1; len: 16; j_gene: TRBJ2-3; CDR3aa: CASSLGSLRNTDTQYF
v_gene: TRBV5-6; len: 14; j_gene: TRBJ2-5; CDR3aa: CASSSLGVQETQYF
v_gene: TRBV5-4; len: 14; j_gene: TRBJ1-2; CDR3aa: CASSLGQEENGYTF
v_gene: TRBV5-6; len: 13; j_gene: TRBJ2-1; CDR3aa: CASSLVHNNEQFF